This TCR beta chain comes out of a study of vaccination effects on CD4 cells after COVID-19. On this clone itself: Its target is unknown.

Here immunoSEQ multiplex PCR was the method, and the copy in TCRdb shows in-frame clones only, minus some. The repertoire holds around 46,000 clones, with roughly four fifths as singletons. CD4+ T cells specific for antigen were expanded with viral peptide pools by the ViraFEST assay before sequencing. CD4+ T cell isolation took place after more than eight days of culture. The infection with SARS-CoV-2 (confirmed by PCR) occurred in this person between March and December 2020. Wells of some 1.9 million PBMC each were grown with 8.5 to 10 IU/ml IL-2 and about 9.6 ug/ml peptides. The authors exchanged half the medium for IL-2 medium on days 3 and 7. V gave up 2 bases and J gave up 0 bases; unmatched junction bases: 6. CDR3 length equals 16 residues. The germline gives CDR1 SGHDT, CDR2 YYEEEE.

The sample in question was CD4+ T cells from PBMCs cultured with a peptide pool, obtained before COVID-19 vaccination. The source of this sequence is a human donor who had a prior SARS-CoV-2 infection. The chain uses TRBV5-6 and TRBJ1-1, with 8 bases aligning to TRBD1. CDR3 in amino acids: CASSFLRGQMNTEAFF. In DNA form, the CDR3 reads TGTGCCAGCAGCTTTCTCAGGGGGCAGATGAACACTGAAGCTTTCTTT.